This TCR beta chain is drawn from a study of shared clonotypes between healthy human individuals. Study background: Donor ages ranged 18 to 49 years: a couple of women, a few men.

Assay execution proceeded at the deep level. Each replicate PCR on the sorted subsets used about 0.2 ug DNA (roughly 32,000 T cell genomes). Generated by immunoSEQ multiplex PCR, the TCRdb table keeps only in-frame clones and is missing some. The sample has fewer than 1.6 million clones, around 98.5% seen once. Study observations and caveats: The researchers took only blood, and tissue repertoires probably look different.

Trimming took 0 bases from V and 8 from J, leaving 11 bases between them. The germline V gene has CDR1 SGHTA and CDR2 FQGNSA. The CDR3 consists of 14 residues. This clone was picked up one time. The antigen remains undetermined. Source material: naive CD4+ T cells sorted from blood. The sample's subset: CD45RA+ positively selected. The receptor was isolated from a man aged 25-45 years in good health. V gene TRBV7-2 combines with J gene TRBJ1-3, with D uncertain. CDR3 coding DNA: TGTGCCAGCAGCTTAGCCGTCTCGGAGGACACCATATATTTT. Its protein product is CASSLAVSEDTIYF.